The clone carrying this T cell receptor (beta chain) was detected once. The sample comes from a study of T cell clonotyping in hematopoietic cell transplantation. Described time point: recipient sample about 28 days before transplant, after cytoreduction. The repertoire was sequenced with immunoSEQ multiplex PCR; TCRdb's copy has only in-frame clones and lacks some. The sample consists of about 76,000 clones, 90% to 96% of them appearing once. Sequencing used peripheral blood mononuclear cells, obtained before stem cell transplant. The TCR was taken from a woman in her 50s with acute myeloid leukemia. Some clones in this sample may be carry-over from other donors' samples.

CDR3 region: CASSVGGETQYF. The CDR3 DNA follows: TGTGCCAGCAGCGTCGGGGGGGAGACCCAGTACTTC. V usage is TRBV5-6 and J usage is TRBJ2-5; TRBD2 aligns across 7 bases. J lost 5 bases, V lost 4 bases, and 2 bases had no gene match. This CDR3 contains 12 residues. CDR1 and CDR2 (germline): SGHDT, YYEEEE.